The rows below give T cell receptor beta chains drawn from one sample of a study of identical twins. TCRdb called the 5' RACE reads again in MiXCR, with one record for every CDR3 protein. The table lists approximately 190,000 distinct CDR3 sequences, around a sixth of them singletons. Another study also made use of these data, one on T cells expressing NK-cell markers.

The sequenced material came from CD8+ T cells sorted from blood. These TCRs come from a woman aged 18-35 years in good health. The CDR3 runs from the conserved cysteine through the conserved F or W. Clone size is not always given. Where it is, it says once, few, many or a class for expanded clones.

TRBJ1-2 | TRBV12-3/TRBV12-4 | many | CASSFGRYGYTF
TRBJ2-7 | TRBV12-3/TRBV12-4 | many | CASSLTGLYEQYF
TRBJ2-3 | TRBV20-1 | NA | CSARDRRGDNTQYF
TRBJ2-2 | TRBV21-1 | NA | CASSLRTGGDTGELFF
TRBJ1-5 | TRBV12-3/TRBV12-4 | few | CASSLGQGRWVNQPQHF
TRBJ1-2 | TRBV11-2 | NA | CASRGEGIGDGYTF
TRBJ2-7 | TRBV14 | few | CASTAGTAEQYF
TRBJ2-7 | TRBV12-3/TRBV12-4 | NA | CASGPGGTRYF
TRBJ1-5 | TRBV5-1 | NA | CASSLRDQHF
TRBJ1-1 | TRBV20-1 | many | CSVIPRNTEAFF
TRBJ1-2 | TRBV10-3 | few | CAISDRETGGYTF
TRBJ2-1 | TRBV6-2/TRBV6-3 | few | CASSRRGYNEQFF
TRBJ2-1 | TRBV27 | NA | CASRPGRYNEQFF
TRBJ2-7 | TRBV15 | NA | CATSPWTGNYEQYF
TRBJ2-7 | TRBV15 | few | CATGQASYEQYF
TRBJ2-7 | TRBV23-1 | NA | CARSTDDAGEEQYF
TRBJ1-5 | TRBV6-2/TRBV6-3 | NA | CASSSWGTHQPQHF
TRBJ2-1 | TRBV5-5 | few | CASSSGQDNEQFF
TRBJ2-7 | TRBV27 | NA | CASSDLPRDRSAYEQYF
TRBJ2-1 | TRBV12-3/TRBV12-4 | few | CASSTYGDEQFF
TRBJ2-4 | TRBV4-3 | few | CASSQATSGKRNIQYF
TRBJ2-2 | TRBV4-3 | few | CASSRTGTGVKGGELFF
TRBJ2-1 | TRBV27 | few | CASTGLATYNEQFF
TRBJ2-2 | TRBV2 | NA | CASGETEKPPNTGELFF
TRBJ2-7 | TRBV12-5 | NA | CASGLVKGTYEQYF
TRBJ1-2 | TRBV2 | NA | CASIRNYGYTF
TRBJ2-7 | TRBV7-9 | NA | CASSPWTGSYEQYF
TRBJ2-1 | TRBV20-1 | few | CSARDYRSSYNEQFF
TRBJ2-1 | TRBV7-9 | few | CASVSSGRNKFF
TRBJ2-1 | TRBV12-3/TRBV12-4 | few | CASSFGASSNEQFF